The rows below give T cell receptor beta chains drawn from one sample of a study of blood T cell repertoires in COVID-19. Profiled with immunoSEQ multiplex PCR; TCRdb holds only in-frame clones, not every one. The table shows about 100,000 clones, with more than 70% occurring only once. The sample comprised peripheral blood. These receptors originate from a human donor in a cohort sampled during active COVID-19. Both conserved end residues are part of each CDR3.

j_call v_call cdr3_aa
TRBJ1-1 TRBV30 CAWRGGGLGRDTEAFF
TRBJ2-3 TRBV2 CASSGAGAFTTDTQYF
TRBJ2-5 TRBV5-4 CASSRGLAGMETQYF
TRBJ2-1 TRBV7-9 CASSFMRGGGASSNEQFF
TRBJ1-2 TRBV10-3 CAISEGALLRPYGYTF
TRBJ2-7 TRBV7-9 CASSIGTGTREQYF
TRBJ1-2 TRBV5-1 CASTDRAANYGYTF
TRBJ2-1 TRBV9 CASSVAGRGSGGPHNEQFF
TRBJ2-7 TRBV4-3 CASSPRTGTIYEQYF
TRBJ2-1 TRBV3-1/TRBV3-2 CASSNLTSGNAYNEQFF
TRBJ2-5 TRBV5-1 CASSLGGTQYF
TRBJ2-1 TRBV2 CASSEPLSSYNEQFF
TRBJ2-5 TRBV5-5 CASSLVAGETQYF
TRBJ2-1 TRBV7-2 CASRSGTSSVDEQFF
TRBJ1-2 TRBV6-2/TRBV6-3 CASSFGLEANYGYTF
TRBJ1-2 TRBV7-2 CASSLHGPAGYTF
TRBJ1-6 TRBV5-5 CASSYGQAHNSPLHF
TRBJ2-1 TRBV20-1 CSASSGRGLNEQFF
TRBJ1-5 TRBV15 CATSSGTGIYNQPQHF
TRBJ2-5 TRBV7-8 CASRRGGMGTETQYF
TRBJ2-1 TRBV5-5 CASSFYLREQFF
TRBJ2-7 TRBV4-1 CASSQTHAGGNLYEQYF
TRBJ1-2 TRBV5-1 CASSLQGMTFGGYTF
TRBJ2-2 TRBV4-1 CASSQDRSGSAGELFF
TRBJ2-7 TRBV6-5 CASSYGRSREQYF
TRBJ1-2 TRBV3-1/TRBV3-2 CASSLRDTNNYGYTF
TRBJ2-2 TRBV7-6 CASSDPRENTGELFF
TRBJ2-5 TRBV7-9 CASSSGELGYQETQYF
TRBJ2-7 TRBV9 CASSVGQGIGEQYF
TRBJ2-5 TRBV10-3 CAIRDSAGTQYF
TRBJ2-7 TRBV6-1 CASSDPGQGLREQYF
TRBJ1-1 TRBV7-9 CASSLAGTVYAEAFF
TRBJ2-1 TRBV18 CASSPPEGLAYNEQFF
TRBJ1-3 TRBV5-1 CASHPGSGNTIYF
TRBJ2-6 TRBV5-4 CASSPAGGRGVSSGANVLTF
TRBJ1-5 TRBV7-9 CASSPTGGDQPQHF